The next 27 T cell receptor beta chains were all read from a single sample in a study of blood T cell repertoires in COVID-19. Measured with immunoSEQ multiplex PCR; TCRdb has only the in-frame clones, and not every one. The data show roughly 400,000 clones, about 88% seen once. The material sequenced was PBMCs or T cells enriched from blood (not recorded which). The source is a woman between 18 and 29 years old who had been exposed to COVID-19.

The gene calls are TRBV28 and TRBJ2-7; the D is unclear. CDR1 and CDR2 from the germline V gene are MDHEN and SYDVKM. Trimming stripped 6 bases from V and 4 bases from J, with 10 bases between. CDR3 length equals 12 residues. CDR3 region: CASRADTYEQYF. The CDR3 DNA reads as TGTGCCAGCAGGGCAGACACTTACGAGCAGTACTTC.

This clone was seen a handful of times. The CDR3 coding sequence is TGTGCCAGTAGTATAGAACCAGGGTATAGCAATCAGCCCCAGCATTTT. Translation: CASSIEPGYSNQPQHF. The V gene is TRBV19, the J gene TRBJ1-5, with D perhaps matching TRBD1 (5 bases). With 0 bases removed from V and 0 bases from J, the gap between germline ends came to 9 bases. From germline, CDR1 is LNHDA and CDR2 SQIVND (reference sequence). The CDR3 spans 16 residues.

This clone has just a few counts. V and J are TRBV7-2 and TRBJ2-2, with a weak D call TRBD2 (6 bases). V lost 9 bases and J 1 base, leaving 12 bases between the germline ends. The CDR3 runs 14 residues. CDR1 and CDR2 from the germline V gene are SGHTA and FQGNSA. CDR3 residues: CASMIAVNTGELFF. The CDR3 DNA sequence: TGTGCCAGTATGATAGCGGTGAACACCGGGGAGCTGTTTTTT.

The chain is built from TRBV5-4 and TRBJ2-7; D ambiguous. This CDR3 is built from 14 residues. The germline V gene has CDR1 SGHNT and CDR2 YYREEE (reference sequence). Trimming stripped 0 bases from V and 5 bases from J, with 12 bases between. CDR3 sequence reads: CASSLAELRDEQYF. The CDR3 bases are TGTGCCAGCAGCTTGGCCGAGCTACGCGACGAGCAGTACTTC. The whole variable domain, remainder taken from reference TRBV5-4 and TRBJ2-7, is ETGVTQSPTHLIKTRGQQVTLRCSSQSGHNTVSWYQQALGQGPQFIFQYYREEENGRGNFPPRFSGLQFPNYSSELNVNALELDDSALYLCASSLAELRDEQYFGPGTRLTVT.

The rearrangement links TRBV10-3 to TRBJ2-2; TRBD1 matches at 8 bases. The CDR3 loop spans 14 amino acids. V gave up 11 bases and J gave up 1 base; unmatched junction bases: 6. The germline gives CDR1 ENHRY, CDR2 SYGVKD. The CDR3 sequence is CAVSGTGNTGELFF. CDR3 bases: TGTGCCGTTTCCGGGACAGGGAACACCGGGGAGCTGTTTTTT.

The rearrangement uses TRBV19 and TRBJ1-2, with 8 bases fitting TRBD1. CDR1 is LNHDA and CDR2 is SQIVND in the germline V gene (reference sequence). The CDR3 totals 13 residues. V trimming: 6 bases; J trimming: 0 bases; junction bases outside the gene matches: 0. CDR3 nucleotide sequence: TGTGCCAGTAGGACAGGGGCTAACTATGGCTACACCTTC. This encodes CASRTGANYGYTF.

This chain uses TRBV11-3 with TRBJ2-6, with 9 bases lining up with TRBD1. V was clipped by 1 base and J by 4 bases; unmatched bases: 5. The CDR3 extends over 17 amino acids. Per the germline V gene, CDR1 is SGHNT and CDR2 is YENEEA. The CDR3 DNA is TGTGCCAGCAGCTTAGGGACAGGGGACCCCGGGGCCAACGTCCTGACTTTC. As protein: CASSLGTGDPGANVLTF.

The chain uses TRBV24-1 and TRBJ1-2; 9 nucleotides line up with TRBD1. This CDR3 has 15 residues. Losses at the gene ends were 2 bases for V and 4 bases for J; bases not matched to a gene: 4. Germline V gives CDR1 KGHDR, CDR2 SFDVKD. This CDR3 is CATSDWTGDVYGYTF. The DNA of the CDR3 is TGTGCCACCAGTGATTGGACAGGGGACGTCTATGGCTACACCTTC.

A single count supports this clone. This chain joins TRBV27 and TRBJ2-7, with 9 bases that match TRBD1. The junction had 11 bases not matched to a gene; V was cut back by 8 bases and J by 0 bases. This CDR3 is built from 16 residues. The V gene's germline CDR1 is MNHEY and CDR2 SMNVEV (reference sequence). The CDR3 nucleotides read TGTGCCAGCCGGACAGGGGACGTAATTAGCTCCTACGAGCAGTACTTC. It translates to CASRTGDVISSYEQYF.

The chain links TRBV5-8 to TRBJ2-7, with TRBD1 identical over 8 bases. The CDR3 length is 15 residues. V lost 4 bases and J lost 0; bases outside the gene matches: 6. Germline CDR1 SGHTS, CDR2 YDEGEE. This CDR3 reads CASSLRTGSSYEQYF. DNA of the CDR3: TGTGCCAGCAGCCTTCGGACAGGGAGCTCCTACGAGCAGTACTTC.

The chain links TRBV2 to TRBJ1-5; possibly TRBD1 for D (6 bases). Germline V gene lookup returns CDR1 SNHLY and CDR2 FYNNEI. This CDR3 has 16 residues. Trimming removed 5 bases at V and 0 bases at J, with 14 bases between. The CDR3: CASSPRTAYSNQPQHF. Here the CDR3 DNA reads TGTGCCAGCAGTCCTCGGACAGCTTATAGCAATCAGCCCCAGCATTTT.

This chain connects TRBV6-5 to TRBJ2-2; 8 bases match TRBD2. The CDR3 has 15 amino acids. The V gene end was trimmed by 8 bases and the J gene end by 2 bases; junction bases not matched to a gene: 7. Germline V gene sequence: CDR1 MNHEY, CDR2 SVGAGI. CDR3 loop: CASRGAGGNTGELFF. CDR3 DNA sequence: TGTGCCAGCCGGGGGGCGGGAGGAAACACCGGGGAGCTGTTTTTT.

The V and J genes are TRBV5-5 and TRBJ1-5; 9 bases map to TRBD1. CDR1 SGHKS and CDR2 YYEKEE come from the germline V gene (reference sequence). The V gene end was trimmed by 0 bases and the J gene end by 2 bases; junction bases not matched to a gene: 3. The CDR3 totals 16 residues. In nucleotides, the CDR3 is TGTGCCAGCAGCTTGGAGGACAGGGGAGGCAATCAGCCCCAGCATTTT. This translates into CASSLEDRGGNQPQHF. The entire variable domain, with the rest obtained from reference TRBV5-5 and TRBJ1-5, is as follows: DAGVTQSPTHLIKTRGQQVTLRCSPISGHKSVSWYQQVLGQGPQFIFQYYEKEERGRGNFPDRFSARQFPNYSSELNVNALLLGDSALYLCASSLEDRGGNQPQHFGDGTRLSIL.

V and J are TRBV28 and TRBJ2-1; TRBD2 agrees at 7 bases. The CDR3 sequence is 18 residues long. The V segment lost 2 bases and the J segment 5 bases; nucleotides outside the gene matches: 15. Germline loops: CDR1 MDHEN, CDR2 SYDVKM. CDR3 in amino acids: CASSLRASGGSRNNEQFF. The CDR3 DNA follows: TGTGCCAGCAGTTTAAGGGCTAGCGGAGGATCGCGAAACAATGAGCAGTTCTTC.

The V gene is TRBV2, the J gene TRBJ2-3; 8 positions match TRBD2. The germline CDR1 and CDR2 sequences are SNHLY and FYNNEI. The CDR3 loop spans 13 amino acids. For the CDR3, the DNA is TGTACTACTAGCGGAGGAAGCACAGATACGCAGTATTTT. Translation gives CTTSGGSTDTQYF.

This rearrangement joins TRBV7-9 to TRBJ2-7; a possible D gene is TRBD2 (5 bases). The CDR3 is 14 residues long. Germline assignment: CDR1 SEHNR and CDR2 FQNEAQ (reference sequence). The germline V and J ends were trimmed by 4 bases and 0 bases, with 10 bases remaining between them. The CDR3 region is CASSSRESSYEQYF. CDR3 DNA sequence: TGTGCCAGCAGCTCGAGGGAGAGCTCCTACGAGCAGTACTTC.

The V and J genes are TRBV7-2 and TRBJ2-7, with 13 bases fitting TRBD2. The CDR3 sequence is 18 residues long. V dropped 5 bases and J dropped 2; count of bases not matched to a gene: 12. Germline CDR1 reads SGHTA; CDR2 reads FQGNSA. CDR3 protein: CASSNPATSGRGPYEQYF. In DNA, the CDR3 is TGTGCCAGCAGCAACCCGGCAACTAGCGGGAGGGGCCCCTACGAGCAGTACTTC.

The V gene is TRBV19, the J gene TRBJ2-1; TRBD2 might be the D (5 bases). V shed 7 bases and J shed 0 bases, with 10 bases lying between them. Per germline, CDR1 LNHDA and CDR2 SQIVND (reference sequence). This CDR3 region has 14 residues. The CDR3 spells CASNPGSSYNEQFF. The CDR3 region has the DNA TGTGCCAGTAACCCGGGGAGCTCCTACAATGAGCAGTTCTTC. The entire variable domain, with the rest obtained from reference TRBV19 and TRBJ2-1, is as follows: DGGITQSPKYLFRKEGQNVTLSCEQNLNHDAMYWYRQDPGQGLRLIYYSQIVNDFQKGDIAEGYSVSREKKESFPLTVTSAQKNPTAFYLCASNPGSSYNEQFFGPGTRLTVL.

In nucleotides, the CDR3 is TGTGCCAGCAGCGTAGTAGCGGGAGCCCCCTACGAGCAGTACTTC. Translating it yields CASSVVAGAPYEQYF. J is TRBJ2-7 and V is TRBV9; 9 bases are a match to TRBD2. Germline trimming cut 0 bases from V and 2 bases from J; bases unmatched to any gene: 3. This CDR3 region has 15 residues. Germline V lookup: CDR1 SGDLS, CDR2 YYNGEE.

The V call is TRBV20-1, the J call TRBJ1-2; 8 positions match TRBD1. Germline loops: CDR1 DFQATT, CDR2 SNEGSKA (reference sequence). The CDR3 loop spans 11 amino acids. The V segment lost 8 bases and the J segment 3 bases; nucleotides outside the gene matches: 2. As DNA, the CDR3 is TGCAGTATGGACAGGGACTATGGCTACACCTTC. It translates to CSMDRDYGYTF.

DNA of the CDR3: TGTGCCAGCTCAAGAAGCGGGGGGGAGACAGATACGCAGTATTTT. Protein: CASSRSGGETDTQYF. The chain recombines TRBV6-4 with TRBJ2-3; the match to TRBD2 covers 10 bases. Germline loops: CDR1 MRHNA, CDR2 SNTAGT. The CDR3 spans 15 residues. V shed 8 bases, J shed 3 bases, and the junction held 8 bases outside the gene matches.

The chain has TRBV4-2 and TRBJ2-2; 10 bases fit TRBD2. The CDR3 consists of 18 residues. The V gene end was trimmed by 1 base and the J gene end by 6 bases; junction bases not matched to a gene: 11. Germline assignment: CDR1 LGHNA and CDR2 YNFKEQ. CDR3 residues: CASSQVIMRLAGAGELFF. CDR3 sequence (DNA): TGTGCCAGCAGCCAAGTAATTATGCGGCTAGCGGGAGCCGGGGAGCTGTTTTTT.

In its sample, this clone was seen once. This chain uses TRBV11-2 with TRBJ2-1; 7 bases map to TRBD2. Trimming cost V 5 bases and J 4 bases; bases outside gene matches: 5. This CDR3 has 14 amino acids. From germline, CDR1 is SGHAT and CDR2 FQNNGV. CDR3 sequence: CASSPAGRYNEQFF. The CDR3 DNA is TGTGCCAGCAGCCCAGCGGGGCGGTACAATGAGCAGTTCTTC.

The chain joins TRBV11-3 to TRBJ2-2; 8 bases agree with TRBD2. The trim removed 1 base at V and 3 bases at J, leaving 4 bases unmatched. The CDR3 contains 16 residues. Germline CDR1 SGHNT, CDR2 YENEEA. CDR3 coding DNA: TGTGCCAGCAGCTTAGCATTCGGGAGGGACACCGGGGAGCTGTTTTTT. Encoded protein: CASSLAFGRDTGELFF. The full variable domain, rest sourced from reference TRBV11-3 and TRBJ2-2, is EAGVVQSPRYKIIEKKQPVAFWCNPISGHNTLYWYLQNLGQGPELLIRYENEEAVDDSQLPKDRFSAERLKGVDSTLKIQPAELGDSAVYLCASSLAFGRDTGELFFGEGSRLTVL.

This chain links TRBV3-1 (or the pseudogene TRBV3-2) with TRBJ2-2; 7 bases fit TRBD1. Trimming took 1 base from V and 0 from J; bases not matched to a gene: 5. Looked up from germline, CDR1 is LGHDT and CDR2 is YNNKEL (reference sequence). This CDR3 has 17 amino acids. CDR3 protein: CASSQAGTEPNTGELFF. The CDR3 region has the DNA TGTGCCAGCAGCCAAGCTGGGACAGAACCGAACACCGGGGAGCTGTTTTTT.

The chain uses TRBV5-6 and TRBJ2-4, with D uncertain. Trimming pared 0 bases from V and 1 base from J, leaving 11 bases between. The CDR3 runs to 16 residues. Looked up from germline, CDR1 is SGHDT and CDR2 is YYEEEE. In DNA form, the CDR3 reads TGTGCCAGCAGCTTGGGTTGGGCCCGGGCCAAAAACATTCAGTACTTC. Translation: CASSLGWARAKNIQYF.

The CDR3 DNA reads as TGCGCCAGCAGTCCAGGGGGCTGGGATCAGCCCCAGCATTTT. It encodes CASSPGGWDQPQHF. The rearrangement links TRBV10-2 to TRBJ1-5; the match to TRBD1 covers 8 bases. The CDR3 runs 14 residues. Unmatched junction bases numbered 5, after V lost 5 bases and J lost 5 bases. Germline V lookup: CDR1 WSHSY, CDR2 SAAADI.